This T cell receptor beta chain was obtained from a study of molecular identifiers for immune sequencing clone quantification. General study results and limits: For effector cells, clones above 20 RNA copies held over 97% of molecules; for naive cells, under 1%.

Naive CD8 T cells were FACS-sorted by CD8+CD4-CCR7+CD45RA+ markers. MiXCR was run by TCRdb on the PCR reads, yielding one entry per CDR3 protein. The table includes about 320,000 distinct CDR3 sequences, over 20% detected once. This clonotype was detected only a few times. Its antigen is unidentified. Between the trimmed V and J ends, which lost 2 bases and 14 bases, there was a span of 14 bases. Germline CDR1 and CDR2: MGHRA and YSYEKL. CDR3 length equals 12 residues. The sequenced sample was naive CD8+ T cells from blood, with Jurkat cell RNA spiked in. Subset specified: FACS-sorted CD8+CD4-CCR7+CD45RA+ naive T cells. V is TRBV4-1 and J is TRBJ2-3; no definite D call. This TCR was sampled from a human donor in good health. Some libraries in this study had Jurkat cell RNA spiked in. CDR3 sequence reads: CASSQLGLERYF. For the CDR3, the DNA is TGCGCCAGCAGCCAACTAGGGCTCGAGAGGTATTTT.